Listed here are 5 T cell receptor beta chains from one sample, sequenced in a study of cytomegalovirus exposure and HLA in healthy donors. This PCR relied on a set of 60 Vbeta primers and 13 Jbeta primers. The assay was immunoSEQ multiplex PCR, and TCRdb's table has in-frame clones only and misses some. The sample has 110,000 to 150,000 clones; the top ten hold around 0.96%. The specimen sequenced was PBMCs. The receptors were sampled from a male donor in good health and CMV-seronegative.

The chain carries TRBV5-8 and TRBJ2-7; tentatively, D is TRBD2 (7 bases). From germline, CDR1 is SGHTS and CDR2 YDEGEE. Trimming removed 0 bases from V and 4 bases from J, with 17 bases in between. This CDR3 has 16 residues. CDR3 sequence: CASSLAGGRPVYEQYF. CDR3 DNA: TGTGCCAGCAGCTTGGCCGGGGGGCGGCCGGTGTACGAGCAGTACTTC.

This sequence joins TRBV27 and TRBJ2-6; 8 positions agree with TRBD1. CDR1 and CDR2 from the germline V gene are MNHEY and SMNVEV (reference sequence). J lost 0 bases, V lost 5 bases, and 12 bases had no gene match. The CDR3 spans 19 residues. The CDR3: CASSPEPDRGVSGANVLTF. CDR3 in DNA: TGTGCCAGCAGTCCAGAGCCTGACAGGGGAGTCTCTGGGGCCAACGTCCTGACTTTC.

The DNA for the CDR3 is TGTGCCAGCAGCTTGGGTCAGGGGACACAGCCCCAGCATTTT. It is translated as CASSLGQGTQPQHF. The genes are TRBV5-5 and TRBJ1-5, with D perhaps TRBD1 (6 bases). The V gene's germline CDR1 is SGHKS and CDR2 YYEKEE (reference sequence). Trimming removed 0 bases from V and 7 bases from J, with 11 bases in between. CDR3 length: 14 residues.

The chain links TRBV6-1 to TRBJ1-4, with D possibly TRBD1 on 6 matching bases. The CDR3 consists of 15 residues. Trimming shortened V by 10 bases and J by 4 bases, and 19 bases separated the two germline ends. Germline CDR1 is MNHNS and CDR2 is SASEGT. The CDR3 DNA reads TGTGCCATTACCTGTCGCGGCAGGGGTAATGAAAAACTGTTTTTT. This codes for CAITCRGRGNEKLFF.

The J gene is TRBJ2-5, the V gene TRBV19, with a weak D call TRBD1 (5 bases). Germline CDR1 is LNHDA and CDR2 is SQIVND (reference sequence). The V end lost 4 bases, the J end lost 9 bases, and 15 bases lay between the germline ends. The CDR3 contains 13 residues. The CDR3: CASSTDSLKAQYF. CDR3 nucleotides: TGTGCCAGTAGTACCGACAGCCTCAAGGCCCAGTACTTC.